The present entry profiles one T cell receptor (beta chain) with its context. Its antigen remains undetermined. This entry belongs to a study of cytomegalovirus exposure and HLA in healthy donors (dated by TCRdb to 2016 to 2017). The study in broad terms: In an earlier analysis of under 750 of the donors, around 290 Gb of sequence data and about 110 million unique TCR beta sequences from about 179 million T cells were reported. Around 320 gigabases of sequencing data and 80 million or so unique TCR sequences were included in an early release covering around 650 HLA-typed donors. The genetic ancestry cluster associated with self-reported Caucasian donors included about 81% of the roughly 390 genotyped donors. The study aimed to test whether signatures of past pathogen exposure could be identified by cataloging public T cell receptors. The study used immunosequencing to profile the T cell repertoires of approximately 630 subjects and linked those repertoires to cytomegalovirus serostatus. Along with the approximately 650-subject first cohort, a separate validation cohort of approximately 110 different subjects was used. To predict cytomegalovirus infection status, the study brought together high-throughput TCR immunosequencing, statistical association of individual TCRs with disease status, and machine learning. In a later analysis, previously published TCR beta repertoires from some 640 donors were re-analyzed and high-resolution HLA genotyping was added so that TCR occurrence patterns could be studied. In the later analysis, no new phenotypic data were used to find candidate immune exposures; instead, reliance was placed on TCR beta sequences and their occurrence across donors. In an earlier analysis of 587 of the donors, high-throughput TCR beta sequencing was used to judge whether each TCR beta V gene segment behaved as functional or pseudogenic. Donor age, sex, ethnicity and CMV serostatus were compiled together with the repertoire data. In a later genetic analysis, genome-wide SNP genotypes for about three fifths of the 666 donors were used, and that subset was treated as a discovery cohort. Every discovery cohort repertoire had been produced on one sequencing platform. Class I and class II HLA loci were covered by the typing at four-digit resolution. The number of donors typed differed by locus, with 629-630 for A, B, C, DRB1 and DQB1, roughly 520 for DQA1, 606 for DPA1, and about 450 for DPB1. Four to six DR-DQ haplotypes were handled as single units for association and clustering, since linkage in the cohort was strong. Among 350 to 400 genotyped donors of the cohort, an average of approximately 240,000 unique TCR beta nucleotide sequences were sequenced per donor, roughly 18% of them non-productive. The paper as a whole reports these results and caveats: Sequencing depth was assumed to be roughly uniform across donors in the presence/absence analyses, though that assumption may not hold. The earlier analysis of about 600 of the donors excluded over 15 rarely observed V segments, including chromosome 9 orphons, because counts were too low. Some IMGT-functional V segments, including TRBV6-2 and TRBV6-3, could not be distinguished by the 87-base-pair reads and were therefore excluded. In this cohort, only TCR beta chains were sequenced, and detectable features were limited by the absence of alpha or paired-chain data. In an earlier analysis of about 600 of the donors, most TCR beta V segments appeared in productive rearrangements about 90% or about 30% of the time, broadly matching IMGT annotations. At a false discovery rate of 0.05, a later analysis linked some 18,000 TCR beta sequences to specific HLA alleles. In a later analysis, HLA-associated TCR beta chains were found to be more clonally expanded and to have lower generation probabilities than equally common non-associated chains. Most TCR sequences were observed very rarely across donors, whereas some public TCRs were present in many individuals. A later analysis found that TCR association rates varied across HLA loci, with DRB1 alleles showing the most associated TCRs and HLA-C alleles the fewest. Correlated functional status among segregating V segments might be attributable to linkage disequilibrium, but an unknown experimental factor could not be ruled out. In the study, approximately 150 TCR beta chains were listed as associated with cytomegalovirus. Because HLA typing was missing for some donors at each locus, association tests included only the typed subset. A further reported finding was that TCR beta sequences accurately predicted the HLA-A and HLA-B alleles for most subjects in the first cohort. The sequencing pipeline was judged likely to have produced a cluster of highly shared sequence variants as a technical artifact. When HLA alleles, especially DR and DQ, strongly co-occurred, attributing TCR associations to individual alleles was difficult. A later analysis found that most CMV-associated TCR beta chains appeared HLA-restricted, with HLA associations seemingly driven largely by CMV exposure. Three of the identified cytomegalovirus-associated TCR beta chains were confirmed in vitro to be specific for cytomegalovirus antigens. A later genetic analysis associated a missense DCLRE1C variant with V-gene and J-gene trimming of TCR beta chains, and an independent cohort replicated the association. For the cohort, immune exposure information was limited to CMV serostatus. Several of the top co-occurrence clusters appeared to be linked to parvovirus B19, influenza, CMV and Epstein-Barr virus, according to a later analysis. The authors suggested that the approach could potentially be extended to other disease states and immunological phenotypes. The classifier was reported to diagnose cytomegalovirus status with high specificity and sensitivity in both the original and validation cohorts. Compared with the 666-donor mean, donors in an Asian-associated ancestry cluster had fewer N-insertions in productive TCRs, according to a later genetic analysis.

The library came from the immunoSEQ multiplex PCR assay. A mixture of 60 forward primers for TCR Vbeta segments and 13 reverse primers for TCR Jbeta segments was used in the multiplex PCR. A multiplex PCR assay on genomic DNA amplified the CDR3 region of rearranged TCR beta genes. The amplified TCR beta libraries were sequenced on the Illumina HiSeq System as 87-base-pair reads. The paper's processing steps were these. Across the 500 to 850 repertoires, a later analysis counted 78 million or so unique TCR beta chains, roughly 11 million of which were shared by at least two donors. A nearest-neighbor algorithm error-corrected the raw reads and collapsed the reads into unique sequences, merging closely related sequences to remove PCR and sequencing errors. To assign V, D and J gene segments, CDR3 sequences were aligned to IMGT reference sequences. Each retained sequence needed at least a six-nucleotide match to both a V gene segment and a J gene segment. A rearrangement counted as productive if the CDR3 had no stop codons and remained in frame with V and J, and every other rearrangement counted as non-productive. Following IMGT convention, CDR3 was defined as the stretch from the second conserved V-encoded cysteine to the conserved J-encoded phenylalanine. Sequences without an unambiguous match to a single V gene segment were excluded from the earlier analysis of a few hundred of the donors. An earlier analysis of about 590 of the donors classified V segments as functional when productive rearrangements were above 56.7% and as segregating when the standard deviation between donors was above 5%. A statistical classification framework was built for diagnosing cytomegalovirus status from the catalog of TCR beta chain sequences. In a later analysis, V and J genes were assigned by comparing TCR nucleotide sequences against IMGT/GENE-DB human TR gene sequences. The TCRdist pipeline was used in a later analysis to assign CDR3 sequences and most-parsimonious VDJ recombination scenarios. In a later analysis, each TCR beta chain was defined by its CDR3 amino acid sequence together with its V-gene family, and reads without a unique V-gene family were excluded. To address suspected cross-contamination and a sequencing artifact, a later analysis removed several hundred highly shared, low-generation-probability nucleotide sequences. A later analysis calculated a clonal expansion index for each public chain from normalized within-repertoire ranks of inferred template counts. A later analysis computed generation probabilities with a VDJ recombination model fitted to out-of-frame rearrangements, and checked the results against IGoR. In a later analysis, hypergeometric tests were used to score TCR-TCR, TCR-HLA and TCR-CMV co-occurrence, with a repertoire-size bias correction applied to TCR pairs. In a later analysis, false discovery rates were estimated by permuting HLA or CMV assignments 20 times. A later analysis grouped co-occurring TCRs with DBSCAN, adding TCRdist sequence similarity when clustering within HLA-allele-positive subsets. Repertoires with fewer than 30,000 or more than 120,000 public chains, plus five repertoires with anomalous nucleotide sharing, were excluded from co-occurrence clustering. Here the immuneACCESS table is served through TCRdb, limited to in-frame sequences with V and J called. Missing clones are a known gap in these copies; in checked studies unresolved V genes cover under half, and the rest lacks a known reason. V and J calls and clone size are those listed in that table; D and trimming were worked out from the DNA. The sample table on file contains around 200,000 clones. Together, the top ten hold roughly 1.2% of the sample.

From V the trimming removes 6 bases and from J it removes 2 bases, while the gene matches leave 20 bases of the junction unaccounted for. The CDR3 contains 20 residues, cysteine and phenylalanine counted. The DNA shown is the 60-base CDR3, in frame from base 1. From a lookup of the germline V gene, CDR1 and CDR2 are MDHEN and SYDVKM. In total, approximately 700 healthy bone marrow donors made up the cohort. At the time of sampling, all cohort members were nominally healthy, though unrecorded immune exposures were likely present. The donor tested CMV seropositive, placing the donor among the roughly 300 seropositive members of the cohort. A peripheral blood sample was provided by each donor, and peripheral blood mononuclear cells were used for TCR beta sequencing. Genomic DNA extraction from the blood cell samples was performed with the Qiagen DNeasy Blood Extraction Kit.

The sample consisted of PBMCs. The chain links TRBV28 with TRBJ2-3, and TRBD2 matches 10 of the central bases. The source of this sequence is a girl between 2 and 10 years old in good health and CMV-seropositive. The nucleotides read TGTGCCAGCAGCCCAATACCCGACGAACTAGCGGGACCGAACACAGATACGCAGTATTTT. Its amino acids are CASSPIPDELAGPNTDTQYF. The reference TRBV28 and TRBJ2-3 proteins fill in what lies around the CDR3, so the full variable domain reads DVKVTQSSRYLVKRTGEKVFLECVQDMDHENMFWYRQDPGLGLRLIYFSYDVKMKEKGDIPEGYSVSREKKERFSLILESASTNQTSMYLCASSPIPDELAGPNTDTQYFGPGTRLTVL.